This TCR beta chain was found in a study of T cell responses to AZD1222 COVID-19 vaccine. CDR1 MNHNS and CDR2 SASEGT come from the germline V gene. The CDR3 consists of 15 residues. V lost 8 bases, J lost 6 bases, and 15 bases stayed unmatched. The repertoire was sequenced with immunoSEQ multiplex PCR; TCRdb's copy has only in-frame clones and lacks some. The sample has about 94,000 clones, 85% seen once. The TCR originated in an adult who received the AZD1222 COVID-19 vaccine. The material sequenced was peripheral blood, taken 28 days after the second AZD1222 dose. The V and J genes are TRBV6-1 and TRBJ1-1; 7 bases are shared with TRBD1. The CDR3 sequence: CASSVEVTGASEAFF. The CDR3 region has the DNA TGTGCCAGCTCCGTAGAGGTTACAGGGGCCTCTGAAGCTTTCTTT.